A single sample is the source of the 22 T cell receptor beta chains below, sequenced in a study of blood T cell repertoires in COVID-19. The table came from immunoSEQ multiplex PCR; TCRdb's copy has only in-frame clones and leaves some out. The sample consists of roughly 250,000 clones, about 86% of them appearing once. The sequenced material came from peripheral blood. Receptors originate from a woman aged 60-70 years with active or convalescent COVID-19.

V usage is TRBV19 and J usage is TRBJ1-2; D unclear. This CDR3 spans 13 amino acids. Germline CDR1 LNHDA, CDR2 SQIVND (reference sequence). With 3 bases removed from V and 8 bases from J, the gap between germline ends came to 13 bases. CDR3 sequence: CASSMEQMEGYTF. In DNA, the CDR3 is TGTGCCAGTAGTATGGAGCAGATGGAGGGCTACACCTTC.

V is TRBV7-9 and J is TRBJ2-3; D is uncertain. Trimming cost V 5 bases and J 7 bases, with 10 bases left between them. This CDR3 is built from 12 residues. Per germline, CDR1 SEHNR and CDR2 FQNEAQ (reference sequence). The DNA for the CDR3 is TGTGCCAGCAGCCGTAGTCGAAATACGCAGTATTTT. Residues: CASSRSRNTQYF.

This sequence joins TRBV10-3 and TRBJ2-3; 9 bases match TRBD2. Germline V gives CDR1 ENHRY, CDR2 SYGVKD. The CDR3 is made up of 16 amino acids. The V and J ends lost 3 bases and 2 bases, in that order; junction bases with no gene match: 6. The CDR3 is CAISDASGANTDTQYF. In DNA, the CDR3 is TGTGCCATCAGTGACGCTAGCGGGGCCAACACAGATACGCAGTATTTT.

V gene TRBV20-1 combines with J gene TRBJ1-1; TRBD1 aligns across 10 bases. V gave up 3 bases and J gave up 0 bases; unmatched junction bases: 7. The length of the CDR3 is 16 residues. From germline, CDR1 is DFQATT and CDR2 SNEGSKA (reference sequence). Here the CDR3 DNA reads TGCAGTGCTAGTGCCCCGGGACAGGGGTTGAACACTGAAGCTTTCTTT. Translation gives CSASAPGQGLNTEAFF.

The chain joins TRBV7-6 to TRBJ2-5; the match to TRBD2 covers 8 bases. This CDR3 is built from 15 residues. CDR1 is SGHVS and CDR2 is FNYEAQ in the germline V gene. V shed 4 bases, J shed 3 bases, and the junction held 7 bases outside the gene matches. The CDR3 here is CASSSWTSREETQYF. CDR3 coding DNA: TGTGCCAGCAGCTCTTGGACTAGCCGGGAAGAGACCCAGTACTTC.

V and J are TRBV28 and TRBJ2-3; D remains ambiguous. The CDR3 is made up of 15 amino acids. The V and J ends lost 0 bases and 2 bases respectively, with 9 bases between them. The germline CDR1 and CDR2 sequences are MDHEN and SYDVKM. CDR3 sequence: CASSLWTSPTDTQYF. In DNA form, the CDR3 reads TGTGCCAGCAGTTTATGGACTTCTCCCACAGATACGCAGTATTTT.

The chain combines TRBV20-1 with TRBJ1-1; perhaps TRBD1 as D (5 bases). Germline values: CDR1 DFQATT, CDR2 SNEGSKA (reference sequence). The CDR3 is 14 amino acids. The V and J ends lost 3 bases and 3 bases respectively, with 14 bases between them. The CDR3 DNA is TGCAGTGCTAGTCAGGGAGGGGCGTACACTGAAGCTTTCTTT. It translates to CSASQGGAYTEAFF.

The chain links TRBV7-3 to TRBJ1-2, with a tentative D call TRBD1 (5 bases). V was shortened by 5 bases and J by 8 bases, with 15 bases between the two germline ends. The CDR3 runs 13 residues. Germline V gene data show CDR1 as SGHTA and CDR2 as FQGTGA. Written as DNA, the CDR3 is TGTGCCAGCAGCCCCTCAGCGGGGGTAGGCTACACCTTC. It translates to CASSPSAGVGYTF.

The rearrangement links TRBV5-1 to TRBJ2-2; D unclear. With 0 bases removed from V and 3 bases from J, the gap between germline ends came to 12 bases. This CDR3 region has 16 residues. The V gene's germline CDR1 is SGHRS and CDR2 YFSETQ. The CDR3 is CASSLASGSYTGELFF. CDR3 DNA sequence: TGCGCCAGCAGCTTGGCCTCCGGGTCCTACACCGGGGAGCTGTTTTTT. The full variable domain, completed using reference TRBV5-1 and TRBJ2-2, is KAGVTQTPRYLIKTRGQQVTLSCSPISGHRSVSWYQQTPGQGLQFLFEYFSETQRNKGNFPGRFSGRQFSNSRSEMNVSTLELGDSALYLCASSLASGSYTGELFFGEGSRLTVL.

The genes are TRBV6-2 or TRBV6-3 and TRBJ1-2; D remains ambiguous. Per germline, CDR1 MNHEY and CDR2 SVGEGT. The V end was cut by 2 bases, the J end by 2 bases, with 9 bases between. The CDR3 runs 14 residues. The CDR3 here is CASSYRGINYGYTF. The CDR3 DNA sequence: TGTGCCAGCAGTTACAGAGGGATCAACTATGGCTACACCTTC.

The chain uses TRBV5-1 and TRBJ1-1, with 10 bases identical to TRBD1. There are 16 residues in the CDR3. Per the germline V gene, CDR1 is SGHRS and CDR2 is YFSETQ. The V segment lost 3 bases and the J segment 0 bases; nucleotides outside the gene matches: 5. CDR3 loop: CASSYDRGRMNTEAFF. The CDR3 DNA reads TGCGCCAGCAGCTATGACAGGGGGCGGATGAACACTGAAGCTTTCTTT.

This clone was seen a single time. The chain employs TRBV7-2 and TRBJ1-6, with D unresolved. Germline assignment: CDR1 SGHTA and CDR2 FQGNSA. V was pared by 1 base and J by 0 bases, with 7 bases between. CDR3 length equals 16 residues. CDR3 amino acids: CASSLVGVSYNSPLHF. The CDR3 DNA is TGTGCCAGCAGCTTAGTTGGAGTCTCCTATAATTCACCCCTCCACTTT.

Written as DNA, the CDR3 is TGTGCCAGCAGTTACACGGGGTCCGGGGAGCTGTTTTTT. Translating gives CASSYTGSGELFF. The V gene is TRBV6-5, the J gene TRBJ2-2; TRBD2 might be the D (5 bases). CDR1 is MNHEY, CDR2 SVGAGI, per germline. The V and J ends lost 2 bases and 6 bases respectively, with 7 bases between them. This CDR3 is 13 amino acids long.

Concerning this clone: Distinct nucleotide sequences in the sample also encode this CDR3. The J gene is TRBJ1-2, the V gene TRBV14, with D possibly being TRBD1 (5 bases). CDR1 and CDR2 from the germline V gene are SGHDN and FVKESK. The CDR3 loop spans 13 amino acids. The germline V and J ends were trimmed by 0 bases and 5 bases, with 7 bases remaining between them. CDR3 region: CASSQEGLYGYTF. The CDR3, as DNA: TGTGCCAGCAGCCAAGAGGGACTGTATGGCTACACCTTC.

Regarding this clone: In the same sample, other DNA sequences code for this CDR3. The rearrangement uses TRBV10-3 and TRBJ1-6; D gene unclear. V lost 8 bases and J 8 bases, leaving 16 bases between the germline ends. Germline loops: CDR1 ENHRY, CDR2 SYGVKD. The CDR3 loop spans 14 amino acids. The CDR3 DNA is TGTGCCATCTCTGAAGGGCGGGGTGATTCACCCCTCCACTTT. It encodes CAISEGRGDSPLHF.

CDR3 loop: CSVLIVYGYTF. The DNA of the CDR3 is TGCAGCGTGCTGATAGTCTATGGCTACACCTTC. This chain links TRBV29-1 with TRBJ1-2; D uncertain. This CDR3 is built from 11 residues. The V end lost 6 bases, the J end lost 4 bases, and 9 bases lay between the germline ends. The germline V gene has CDR1 SQVTM and CDR2 ANQGSEA.

The rearrangement links TRBV4-3 to TRBJ1-2; TRBD1 aligns across 7 bases. The CDR3 consists of 18 residues. Germline values: CDR1 LGHNA, CDR2 YSLEER. Unmatched junction bases numbered 17, after V lost 0 bases and J lost 7 bases. CDR3 sequence (DNA): TGCGCCAGCAGCCAAGATATAGGAGTAGTCAGGGGGATTGGTGGCTACACCTTC. Its translation is CASSQDIGVVRGIGGYTF.

CDR3 region: CASNHRERQPQHF. In DNA form, the CDR3 reads TGTGCCAGCAACCACAGGGAGCGGCAGCCCCAGCATTTT. The rearrangement links TRBV2 to TRBJ1-5; TRBD1 might be the D (6 bases). Germline CDR1 is SNHLY and CDR2 is FYNNEI. This CDR3 is 13 amino acids long. V lost 7 bases, J lost 7 bases, and 14 bases lay in between.

The chain combines TRBV6-2 or TRBV6-3 with TRBJ2-1, with 14 bases that match TRBD2. The CDR3 length is 16 residues. The trim removed 6 bases at V and 7 bases at J, leaving 8 bases unmatched. Germline CDR1 MNHEY, CDR2 SVGEGT. Here the CDR3 reads CASSRPTSGGANEQFF. The CDR3 bases are TGTGCCAGCAGCCGCCCGACTAGCGGGGGGGCGAATGAGCAGTTCTTC.

A single count supports this clone. This chain joins TRBV4-2 and TRBJ2-3, with 9 positions matching TRBD2. The CDR3 is 16 residues long. Per germline, CDR1 LGHNA and CDR2 YNFKEQ. V trimming: 1 base; J trimming: 5 bases; junction bases outside the gene matches: 7. CDR3 region: CASSQGQAGGKDTQYF. CDR3 in DNA: TGTGCCAGCAGCCAAGGTCAAGCGGGGGGTAAAGATACGCAGTATTTT.

This clone was observed once. The chain is built from TRBV7-6 and TRBJ2-7, with 7 bases lining up with TRBD1. The V and J ends lost 0 bases and 3 bases, in that order; junction bases with no gene match: 2. The CDR3 sequence is 14 residues long. CDR1 is SGHVS, CDR2 FNYEAQ, per germline. The CDR3 here is CASSLARQGYEQYF. The CDR3 bases are TGTGCCAGCAGCTTAGCTAGACAGGGCTACGAGCAGTACTTC.

The chain uses TRBV24-1 and TRBJ2-3, with D unclear. V lost 5 bases and J 6 bases, leaving 11 bases between the germline ends. The CDR3 totals 13 residues. CDR1 is KGHDR, CDR2 SFDVKD, per germline. The CDR3, as DNA: TGTGCCACCAGTGCCCTAGGCTTGGATACGCAGTATTTT. Translating it yields CATSALGLDTQYF.